This T cell receptor (beta chain) appears in the sequencing data of a study of tumor-infiltrating lymphocytes in primary liver carcinoma. About the study: Patients included men and women of 30 to 69 years. Regarding the study as a whole: Relative to blood, tumors carried a significantly larger fraction of the repertoire in their top 250 clones (p = 0.039).

DNA and RNA were both co-extracted from roughly 18-30 mg of bulk tissue that had not been sorted. Chronic HBV infection was present in the patients, who were treatment-naive. Separate regions, five per tumor, were sampled. Starting from 500 ng of total RNA, TCR beta cDNA was produced with a primer in the constant region. What produced the TCR beta libraries was three nested multiplex PCR rounds using slightly modified ARM-PCR. Both of the initial two PCR rounds ran for nine to ten cycles and employed TRBV1-TRBV30 forward primers alongside a C-beta reverse primer. TCRdb redid the calling of the multiplex PCR reads with MiXCR, one entry per CDR3 protein. The sample includes 90,000 to 110,000 distinct CDR3 sequences, approximately 80% of them seen just once. Points on this clonotype: Its matching antigen is unknown. A read error may produce the germline difference seen at one junction end.

Germline assignment: CDR1 SQVTM and CDR2 ANQGSEA. The CDR3 has 12 amino acids. This chain joins TRBV29-1 and TRBJ2-2, with a tentative D call TRBD1 (6 bases). The sequence derives from a man aged 40-49 years with primary liver carcinoma and hepatitis B virus infection. The specimen sequenced was liver tumor tissue from sampling region 3. Noted subset: tumor region T3, left-lateral pole. The CDR3 is CRDTQGSGKLFF. The CDR3, as DNA: TGCAGAGATACCCAGGGGTCCGGGAAGCTGTTTTTT.